The 21 T cell receptor beta chains given below trace back to one sample, sequenced in a study of blood T cell repertoires in COVID-19. TCRdb's copy holds only in-frame clones and misses some; the assay was immunoSEQ multiplex PCR. In the table there are approximately 300,000 clones, roughly 90% of which are singletons. The sequenced material came from peripheral blood. The receptors were sampled from a man aged 18 to 29 who had recovered from COVID-19.

This chain joins TRBV7-3 and TRBJ2-5, with D tentatively TRBD1 (6 bases). Germline-derived CDR1 and CDR2 are SGHTA and FQGTGA. This CDR3 is 14 amino acids long. The germline V and J ends were trimmed by 0 bases and 5 bases, with 10 bases remaining between them. The CDR3 sequence is CASSLTQGGETQYF. In nucleotides, the CDR3 is TGTGCCAGCAGCTTAACACAGGGTGGGGAGACCCAGTACTTC.

The rearrangement links TRBV24-1 to TRBJ1-4, with 7 bases identical to TRBD1. CDR1 and CDR2 from the germline V gene are KGHDR and SFDVKD. This CDR3 is built from 14 residues. After removal of 9 bases from V and 5 bases from J, the junction contained 8 bases not matched to a gene. The CDR3 sequence: CATSDRAPNEKLFF. CDR3 bases: TGTGCCACCTCTGACAGGGCCCCGAATGAAAAACTGTTTTTT.

V usage is TRBV4-1 and J usage is TRBJ2-7; D remains unclear. The CDR3 runs to 16 residues. Germline CDR1 is MGHRA and CDR2 is YSYEKL. Deletions cut 2 bases from V and 0 bases from J, with 14 bases between. The CDR3 is CASSQLVGFSSYEQYF. In DNA, the CDR3 is TGCGCCAGCAGCCAATTGGTCGGGTTTAGCTCCTACGAGCAGTACTTC.

The chain has TRBV5-4 and TRBJ2-7; a weak D match, TRBD1 (6 bases). Trimming shortened V by 0 bases and J by 6 bases, and 13 bases separated the two germline ends. Looked up from germline, CDR1 is SGHNT and CDR2 is YYREEE (reference sequence). The CDR3 runs 14 residues. CDR3 protein: CASSLVGAPLEQYF. The CDR3 nucleotides are TGTGCCAGCAGCTTGGTGGGGGCTCCGCTCGAGCAGTACTTC.

The J gene is TRBJ1-1, the V gene TRBV4-3; TRBD1 is a possible D gene (5 bases). Germline loops: CDR1 LGHNA, CDR2 YSLEER. The CDR3 totals 15 residues. V gave up 1 base and J gave up 5 bases, with 14 bases separating them. CDR3 bases: TGCGCCAGCAGCCAAGGTTGGGGGGGTAATACTGAAGCTTTCTTT. It translates to CASSQGWGGNTEAFF.

The V and J genes are TRBV7-2 and TRBJ1-2, with 9 bases identical to TRBD1. The V gene's germline CDR1 is SGHTA and CDR2 FQGNSA. V was clipped by 7 bases and J by 3 bases; unmatched bases: 6. This CDR3 has 14 amino acids. CDR3 sequence (DNA): TGTGCCAGCAACCTCCGGGACAGGGACTATGGCTACACCTTC. Translation gives CASNLRDRDYGYTF.

V and J are TRBV24-1 and TRBJ1-2; TRBD1 aligns across 7 bases. V gave up 2 bases and J gave up 3 bases; unmatched junction bases: 14. CDR1 and CDR2 (germline): KGHDR, SFDVKD. This CDR3 has 18 amino acids. CDR3 sequence (DNA): TGTGCCACCAGTGATTGGGGGTTGAAGACAGGGCTCTACTATGGCTACACCTTC. This sequence encodes CATSDWGLKTGLYYGYTF.

The CDR3: CASSSPSPGTGTYEQYF. The CDR3 bases are TGTGCCAGCAGCTCCCCGAGTCCCGGGACAGGGACCTACGAGCAGTACTTC. The rearrangement uses TRBV7-9 and TRBJ2-7; TRBD1 agrees at 9 bases. J gave up 2 bases and V 4 bases, and 12 bases lay outside the gene matches. Germline V gene sequence: CDR1 SEHNR, CDR2 FQNEAQ (reference sequence). The CDR3 runs 17 residues.

The genes are TRBV30 and TRBJ1-6; D might be TRBD1 (5 bases). CDR3 length: 17 amino acids. Trimming pared 1 base from V and 0 bases from J, leaving 13 bases between. Germline assignment: CDR1 GTSNPN and CDR2 SVGIG (reference sequence). The CDR3 region is CAWSGGLRNSYNSPLHF. CDR3 nucleotides: TGTGCCTGGAGTGGGGGCCTCCGGAACTCCTATAATTCACCCCTCCACTTT. The full variable domain, in which reference TRBV30 and TRBJ1-6 provide the parts outside the CDR3, is SQTIHQWPATLVQPVGSPLSLECTVEGTSNPNLYWYRQAAGRGLQLLFYSVGIGQISSEVPQNLSASRPQDRQFILSSKKLLLSDSGFYLCAWSGGLRNSYNSPLHFGNGTRLTVT.

This clone was seen only a few times. V is TRBV18 and J is TRBJ1-2; 9 bases fit TRBD1. CDR3 length: 15 residues. With 3 bases clipped from V and 4 bases from J, the junction kept 6 bases outside the gene matches. CDR1 and CDR2 from the germline V gene are KGHSH and LQKENI. The CDR3 region is CASSPSGQGGYGYTF. CDR3 DNA sequence: TGTGCCAGCTCACCTTCGGGACAGGGAGGCTATGGCTACACCTTC.

This chain connects TRBV27 to TRBJ1-6; D gene unclear. V dropped 2 bases and J dropped 8 bases, with 13 bases sitting between them. CDR1 and CDR2 (germline): MNHEY, SMNVEV (reference sequence). The CDR3 covers 15 residues. CDR3 residues: CASSLTPLIDSPLHF. DNA for the CDR3: TGTGCCAGCAGTTTAACCCCTTTAATAGATTCACCCCTCCACTTT.

V gene TRBV19 combines with J gene TRBJ2-7; 7 bases match TRBD1. With 5 bases clipped from V and 6 bases from J, the junction kept 4 bases outside the gene matches. Looked up from germline, CDR1 is LNHDA and CDR2 is SQIVND (reference sequence). The CDR3 covers 12 residues. In DNA, the CDR3 is TGTGCCAGTAGTGCACACAGGGGCGAGCAGTACTTC. This translates into CASSAHRGEQYF.

The chain carries TRBV5-4 and TRBJ2-7; the D gene is possibly TRBD2 (8 bases). Germline V gene data show CDR1 as SGHNT and CDR2 as YYREEE (reference sequence). The V and J ends lost 4 bases and 1 base respectively, with 18 bases between them. This CDR3 is 16 amino acids long. As DNA, the CDR3 is TGTGCCAGCAGCCCGGGACTAGTCAGGGGGTCCTACGAGCAGTACTTC. It yields the protein CASSPGLVRGSYEQYF.

V gene TRBV18 combines with J gene TRBJ2-7; D might be TRBD1 (5 bases). The V end lost 2 bases, the J end lost 3 bases, and 11 bases lay between the germline ends. Germline-derived CDR1 and CDR2 are KGHSH and LQKENI. This CDR3 has 14 amino acids. Here the CDR3 DNA reads TGTGCCAGCTCACCAGACAGCTGGGTCTACGAGCAGTACTTC. It encodes CASSPDSWVYEQYF.

This clone was recorded a few times. The chain employs TRBV11-2 and TRBJ2-1; 9 bases are shared with TRBD1. CDR3 length equals 16 residues. V gave up 6 bases and J gave up 1 base; unmatched junction bases: 7. Germline V lookup: CDR1 SGHAT, CDR2 FQNNGV. The chain's CDR3 is CASRPRGTGSYNEQFF. In nucleotides, the CDR3 is TGTGCCAGCAGACCTCGGGGGACAGGGTCCTACAATGAGCAGTTCTTC.

The table lists this clone with a count of one. This chain uses TRBV18 with TRBJ2-4, with TRBD2 matching over 8 bases. Germline CDR1 reads KGHSH; CDR2 reads LQKENI. The CDR3 is 16 residues long. The V segment lost 0 bases and the J segment 5 bases; nucleotides outside the gene matches: 6. CDR3 sequence (DNA): TGTGCCAGCTCACCACCGACGGGAGGGGCGGAAAACATTCAGTACTTC. Protein: CASSPPTGGAENIQYF.

The gene calls are TRBV6-1 and TRBJ2-7; D is perhaps TRBD2 (6 bases). Trimming cost V 1 base and J 0 bases, with 10 bases left between them. The CDR3 loop spans 15 amino acids. CDR1 MNHNS and CDR2 SASEGT come from the germline V gene. This chain's CDR3 is CASSEEAGISYEQYF. For the CDR3, the DNA is TGTGCCAGCAGTGAAGAAGCGGGTATCTCCTACGAGCAGTACTTC.

V and J are TRBV4-2 and TRBJ2-7; 9 bases are shared with TRBD1. Germline trimming cut 0 bases from V and 7 bases from J; bases unmatched to any gene: 10. Per germline, CDR1 LGHNA and CDR2 YNFKEQ. The CDR3 consists of 16 residues. In DNA, the CDR3 is TGTGCCAGCAGCCAAGAAGAGGGACAGGGACGTTGGGAGCAGTACTTC. This gives the protein CASSQEEGQGRWEQYF.

The chain recombines TRBV5-4 with TRBJ2-3, with 10 bases fitting TRBD1. Trimming at V came to 2 bases and at J to 2 bases, leaving 5 bases not matched to a gene. The germline gives CDR1 SGHNT, CDR2 YYREEE (reference sequence). The CDR3 has 16 amino acids. CDR3 region: CASSFGGTGDTDTQYF. Written as DNA, the CDR3 is TGTGCCAGCAGCTTTGGGGGGACAGGGGACACAGATACGCAGTATTTT.

V and J are TRBV3-1 (or the pseudogene TRBV3-2) and TRBJ1-5; 10 bases map to TRBD1. The CDR3 is 14 residues long. J lost 9 bases, V lost 4 bases, and 6 bases had no gene match. CDR1 and CDR2 from the germline V gene are LGHDT and YNNKEL (reference sequence). The DNA of the CDR3 is TGTGCCAGCAGCCCAGGACAGGGGGGATGGCCCCAGCATTTT. This translates into CASSPGQGGWPQHF.

This sequence joins TRBV29-1 and TRBJ2-2; D is ambiguous. The germline CDR1 and CDR2 sequences are SQVTM and ANQGSEA. CDR3 length equals 13 residues. The ends were cut back, 6 bases at V and 4 bases at J, with 12 bases in the middle. In nucleotides, the CDR3 is TGCAGCGTCCGCCCCGAGAGCACCGGGGAGCTGTTTTTT. Protein: CSVRPESTGELFF.